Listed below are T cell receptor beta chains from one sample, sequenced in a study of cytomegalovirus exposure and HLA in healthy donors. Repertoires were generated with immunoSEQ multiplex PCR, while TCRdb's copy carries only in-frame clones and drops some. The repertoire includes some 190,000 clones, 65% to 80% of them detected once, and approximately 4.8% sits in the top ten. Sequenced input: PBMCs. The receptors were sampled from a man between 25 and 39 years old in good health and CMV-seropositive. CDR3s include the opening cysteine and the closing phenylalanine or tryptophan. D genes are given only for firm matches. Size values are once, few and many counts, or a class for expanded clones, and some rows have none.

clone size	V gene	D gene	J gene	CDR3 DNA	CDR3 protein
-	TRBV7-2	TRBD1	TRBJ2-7	TGTGCCAGCAGCTTAGCAACTGGACAGGTCTCCTACGAGCAGTACTTC	CASSLATGQVSYEQYF
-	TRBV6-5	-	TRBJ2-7	TGTGCCAGCAGTTACAATGGACATCGCTACGAGCAGTACTTC	CASSYNGHRYEQYF
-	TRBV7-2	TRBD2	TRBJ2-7	TGTGCCAGCAGCTTAGCCAGCGGGGATTTCCACGAGCAGTACTTC	CASSLASGDFHEQYF
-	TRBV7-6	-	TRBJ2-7	TGTGCCAGCAGCTTAGGGTCAGGCCAGGCCGAACCCGAGCAGTACTTC	CASSLGSGQAEPEQYF
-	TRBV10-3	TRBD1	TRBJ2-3	TGTGCCATCAGTGATGCCGGGACAGGTGGAACAGATACGCAGTATTTT	CAISDAGTGGTDTQYF
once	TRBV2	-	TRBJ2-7	TGTGCCAGCAGTGGGAGCCCTACAGGGCTCGAGCAGTACTTC	CASSGSPTGLEQYF
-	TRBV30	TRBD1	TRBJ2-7	TGTGCCTGGAACAGGGGGATTGGCTACGAGCAGTACTTC	CAWNRGIGYEQYF
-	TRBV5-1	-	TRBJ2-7	TGCGCCAGCAGCTTAAACTCTCTAAGCTCCTACGAGCAGTACTTC	CASSLNSLSSYEQYF
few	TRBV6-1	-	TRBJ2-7	TGTGCCAGCACAAAAAGCTCCTACTACGAGCAGTACTTC	CASTKSSYYEQYF
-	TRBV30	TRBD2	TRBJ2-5	TGTGCCTGGAGGAACTGGGGGCGGGGGGAAGAGACCCAGTACTTC	CAWRNWGRGEETQYF
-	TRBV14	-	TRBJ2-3	TGTGCCAGCAGCCGAGATCTGGGTGGCGGGGTAGGTGATACGCAGTATTTT	CASSRDLGGGVGDTQYF
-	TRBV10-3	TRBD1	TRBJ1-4	TGTGCCACCTCGGACAGGGCCAATGAAAAACTGTTTTTT	CATSDRANEKLFF
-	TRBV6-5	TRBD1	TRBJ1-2	TGTGCCAGCAGCAGGGACAGGGGGGCGCATGGCTACACCTTC	CASSRDRGAHGYTF
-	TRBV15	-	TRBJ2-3	TGTGCCACCAGCAGAGACCAAAATACGCAGTATTTT	CATSRDQNTQYF
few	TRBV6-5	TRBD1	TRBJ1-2	TGTGCCAGCAGTTACTCGATCTCAGGGGGCGGTGGCTACACCTTC	CASSYSISGGGGYTF
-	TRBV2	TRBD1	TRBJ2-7	TGTGCCAGCAGGGTCCCGGGACAGGGCTACGAGCAGTACTTC	CASRVPGQGYEQYF
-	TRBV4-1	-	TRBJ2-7	TGCGCCAGCAGCCAACGTGCTAACCACGAGCAGTACTTC	CASSQRANHEQYF
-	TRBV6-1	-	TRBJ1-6	TGTGCCAGCAGTGTGGCCCAAGAGGGGGTTTCACCCCTCCACTTT	CASSVAQEGVSPLHF
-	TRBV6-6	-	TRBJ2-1	TGTGCCAGCACCGCCCCTAGGAATGAGCAGTTCTTC	CASTAPRNEQFF
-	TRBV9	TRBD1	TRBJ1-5	TGTGCCAGCAGCCCAACAGGGGGTCAGCCCCAGCATTTT	CASSPTGGQPQHF
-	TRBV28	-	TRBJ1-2	TGTGCCAGCTCGCGGGGCGGTTACTATGGCTACACCTTC	CASSRGGYYGYTF
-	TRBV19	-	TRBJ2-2	TGTGCCAGTAGAACCGCAGGAACCGGGGAGCTGTTTTTT	CASRTAGTGELFF
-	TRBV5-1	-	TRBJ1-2	TGCGCCAGCAGCCCACAGGGCATCGGGTATGGCTACACCTTC	CASSPQGIGYGYTF
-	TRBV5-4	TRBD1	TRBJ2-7	TGTGCCAGCGGGACAGGGAGGCTCTACGAGCAGTACTTC	CASGTGRLYEQYF
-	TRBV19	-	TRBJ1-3	TGTGCCAGTACCCCTATCAGCGAGTGGCGGTCTGGAAACACCATATATTTT	CASTPISEWRSGNTIYF
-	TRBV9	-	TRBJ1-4	TGTGCCAGTTCGCCAGGGCGGCTTCCTTCAACTAATGAAAAACTGTTTTTT	CASSPGRLPSTNEKLFF
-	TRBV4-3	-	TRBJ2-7	TGCGCCAGCAGCCGAGGAGTCCGGGACAAACCTACCTACGAGCAGTACTTC	CASSRGVRDKPTYEQYF
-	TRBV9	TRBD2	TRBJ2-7	TGTGCCAGCAGCGCCGGACTAGCGGTTCCCTACGAGCAGTACTTC	CASSAGLAVPYEQYF
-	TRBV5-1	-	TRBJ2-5	TGCGCCAGCAGGGACGGCGGAGGGTCGGAGACCCAGTACTTC	CASRDGGGSETQYF
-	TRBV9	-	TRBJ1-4	TGTGCCAGCAGCGCCCCCAAGGGGGGGGCAGGTAATGAAAAACTGTTTTTT	CASSAPKGGAGNEKLFF
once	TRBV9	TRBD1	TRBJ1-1	TGTGCCAGCAGCGCCAACAGGGGGTCCACTGAAGCTTTCTTT	CASSANRGSTEAFF
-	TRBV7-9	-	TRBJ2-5	TGTGCCAGCAGCTTAGGGCTAGCAGAGTCAGAGACCCAGTACTTC	CASSLGLAESETQYF
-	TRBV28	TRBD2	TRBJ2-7	TGTGCCAGCAGTTCCCCGACTAGCGGGAACCCCTACGAGCAGTACTTC	CASSSPTSGNPYEQYF
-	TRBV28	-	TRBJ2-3	TGTGCCAGCAGCTGGGGGGATCTTAGGCAGTATTTT	CASSWGDLRQYF
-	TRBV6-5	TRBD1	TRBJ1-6	TGTGCCAGCAGTGGGACAGGGGGTGAAGATTCACCCCTCCACTTT	CASSGTGGEDSPLHF
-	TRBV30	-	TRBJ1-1	TGTGCCGGGGGTTGGGGGGTAGGGCCCAACACTGAAGCTTTCTTT	CAGGWGVGPNTEAFF
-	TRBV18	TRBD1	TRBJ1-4	TGTGCCAGCTCAACTCTACTACAGGGGACTAATGAAAAACTGTTTTTT	CASSTLLQGTNEKLFF
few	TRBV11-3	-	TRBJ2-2	TGTGCCAGCAGCTTAAGCAGGGCTAACACCGGGGAGCTGTTTTTT	CASSLSRANTGELFF
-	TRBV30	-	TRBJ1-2	TGTGGGCAGGGGCGAGACTATGGCTACACCTTC	CGQGRDYGYTF
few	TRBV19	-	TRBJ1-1	TGTGCCAGTAGTCCCTACAGGGTGGGCACTGAAGCTTTCTTT	CASSPYRVGTEAFF
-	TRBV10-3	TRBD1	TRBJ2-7	TGTGCCTTCCGAAGGGGGCCCGATCTAAACTACGAGCAGTACTTC	CAFRRGPDLNYEQYF
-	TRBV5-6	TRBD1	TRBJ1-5	TGTGCCAGCAGCTTGGAGGGACAGGGACTCAATCAGCCCCAGCATTTT	CASSLEGQGLNQPQHF
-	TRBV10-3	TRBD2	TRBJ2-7	TGTGCCATCAGTGTAACCCAGAGGACTAGCGGTTCCTACGAGCAGTACTTC	CAISVTQRTSGSYEQYF
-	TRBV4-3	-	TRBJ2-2	TGCGCCAGCAGCAACAGGGATGCGGGCATCACCGGGGAGCTGTTTTTT	CASSNRDAGITGELFF
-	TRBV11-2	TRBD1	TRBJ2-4	TGTGCCAGCAGCCGCCGGGACAGAATCAACATTCAGTACTTC	CASSRRDRINIQYF
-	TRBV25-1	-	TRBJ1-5	TGTGCCAGCAGTGGCCTAACAGGGAGCAATCAGCCCCAGCATTTT	CASSGLTGSNQPQHF
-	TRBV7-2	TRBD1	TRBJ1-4	TGTGCCAGCAGTACCTCGCTGGGACAGGGGCCTGAAAAACTGTTTTTT	CASSTSLGQGPEKLFF
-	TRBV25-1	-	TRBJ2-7	TGTGCCAGCAGTGGGGGAGTGAGGTCGTACTTC	CASSGGVRSYF
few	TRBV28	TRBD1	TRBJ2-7	TGTGCCAGCAGCAAAGGGACAGGTCTTTACGAGCAGTACTTC	CASSKGTGLYEQYF
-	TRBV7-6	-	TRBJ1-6	TGTGCCAGCAGCTTATCTGTCCAGGGGATACATAAAGATAATTCACCCCTCCACTTT	CASSLSVQGIHKDNSPLHF
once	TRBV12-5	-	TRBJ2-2	TGTGCTAGTGGCCCTCGAGGCACCGGGGAGCTGTTTTTT	CASGPRGTGELFF
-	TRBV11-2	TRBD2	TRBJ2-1	TGTGCCAGCAGTGAAACTAGCGGGAGGGGACTCTACAATGAGCAGTTCTTC	CASSETSGRGLYNEQFF
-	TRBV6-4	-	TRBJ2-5	TGTGCCAGCAGTGACCCATCGACTCCTTTATCGAGGACCCAGTACTTC	CASSDPSTPLSRTQYF